Listed below are T cell receptor beta chains from one sample, sequenced in a study of regulatory T cells in long-lasting Graves disease. TCRdb re-called the multiplex PCR reads with MiXCR, one entry per CDR3 protein. Of hundreds of thousands of distinct CDR3 sequences in the sample, 25% to 30% were seen once. The specimen comprised peripheral blood mononuclear cells (PBMCs), sampled when the disease was refractory, from a patient treated with antithyroid drugs. The receptors originated from a female donor with Graves disease. The CDR3 runs from the conserved cysteine through the conserved F or W. Fields, in order: J gene, V gene, CDR3 protein.

J gene: TRBJ1-2; V gene: TRBV29-1; CDR3 protein: CSVERGPRGVGYTF
J gene: TRBJ1-2; V gene: TRBV7-9; CDR3 protein: CASSSRLNYGYTF
J gene: TRBJ2-7; V gene: TRBV19; CDR3 protein: CASSIGPLGREQYF
J gene: TRBJ1-2; V gene: TRBV29-1; CDR3 protein: CSVEGGWSDYTF
J gene: TRBJ1-5; V gene: TRBV20-1; CDR3 protein: CSARDRHLDSNQPQHF
J gene: TRBJ2-4; V gene: TRBV4-1; CDR3 protein: CASSQGSYRQDLAKNIQYF
J gene: TRBJ1-1; V gene: TRBV20-1; CDR3 protein: CSARETRRAFF
J gene: TRBJ1-1; V gene: TRBV5-1; CDR3 protein: CASSLFGGDFLAFF
J gene: TRBJ1-1; V gene: TRBV24-1; CDR3 protein: CATRDMRSEAFF
J gene: TRBJ2-2; V gene: TRBV6-1; CDR3 protein: CASRLGDREKGGELFF
J gene: TRBJ1-4; V gene: TRBV7-6; CDR3 protein: CASSLDRGGRTNEKLFF
J gene: TRBJ2-7; V gene: TRBV6-1; CDR3 protein: CASNLRLGGTDYEQYF
J gene: TRBJ1-1; V gene: TRBV7-9; CDR3 protein: CASSLVPRLNTEAFF
J gene: TRBJ2-7; V gene: TRBV2; CDR3 protein: CASTRDVRAYEQYF
J gene: TRBJ1-1; V gene: TRBV20-1; CDR3 protein: CSARRPPGDGRISAMNTEAFF
J gene: TRBJ2-1; V gene: TRBV11-2; CDR3 protein: CASSHALTANEQFF
J gene: TRBJ2-5; V gene: TRBV20-1; CDR3 protein: CSARRTDPRTQYF
J gene: TRBJ2-5; V gene: TRBV18; CDR3 protein: CASSPPVAETQYF
J gene: TRBJ1-2; V gene: TRBV7-9; CDR3 protein: CASSATDGSYGYTF
J gene: TRBJ1-6; V gene: TRBV5-6; CDR3 protein: CASSLGTGTGSNSPLHF
J gene: TRBJ2-1; V gene: TRBV20-1; CDR3 protein: CSANPGLDSYNEQFF
J gene: TRBJ2-7; V gene: TRBV12-3/TRBV12-4; CDR3 protein: CASSSGRTLYEQYF
J gene: TRBJ2-7; V gene: TRBV15; CDR3 protein: CATSRRDSVEQYF
J gene: TRBJ1-1; V gene: TRBV12-3/TRBV12-4; CDR3 protein: CASSPGTGRLEATEAFF